Below are 20 T cell receptor beta chains sequenced from a single sample in a study of early T cells in non-severe SARS-CoV-2 infection. From the 5' RACE reads, TCRdb called clonotypes with MiXCR, one entry per CDR3 protein. Among approximately 80,000 distinct CDR3 sequences listed, over 9% were seen once. Sequenced here: whole blood, sampled at baseline. The receptors here all came from an adult who was a healthcare worker with PCR-confirmed SARS-CoV-2 infection or an uninfected control (not recorded which).

This clonotype was observed a few times. This chain joins TRBV29-1 and TRBJ2-2, with D perhaps TRBD2 (5 bases). Germline loops: CDR1 SQVTM, CDR2 ANQGSEA. The CDR3 consists of 14 residues. V lost 4 bases to trimming and J lost 7 bases, with 16 bases between them. Here the CDR3 DNA reads TGCAGCGTTGTATATACCACTAGACACGGGGAGCTGTTTTTT. Protein: CSVVYTTRHGELFF.

V is TRBV19 and J is TRBJ2-5, with D possibly matching TRBD1 (7 bases). The germline CDR1 and CDR2 sequences are LNHDA and SQIVND (reference sequence). CDR3 size: 15 residues. Trimming removed 4 bases at V and 2 bases at J, with 14 bases between. The CDR3 loop reads CASSNRGTAQETQYF. The DNA for the CDR3 is TGTGCCAGTAGTAATCGCGGGACAGCGCAAGAGACCCAGTACTTC. The variable domain in full, completed from reference TRBV19 and TRBJ2-5, reads DGGITQSPKYLFRKEGQNVTLSCEQNLNHDAMYWYRQDPGQGLRLIYYSQIVNDFQKGDIAEGYSVSREKKESFPLTVTSAQKNPTAFYLCASSNRGTAQETQYFGPGTRLLVL.

The sample holds a few counts of this clonotype. This rearrangement joins TRBV5-1 to TRBJ2-5, with D unresolved. Trimming took off 4 bases at V and 3 bases at J, with 16 bases between the two ends. Germline V gives CDR1 SGHRS, CDR2 YFSETQ. The CDR3 consists of 15 residues. The CDR3 DNA sequence: TGCGCCAGCAGCATAACCCTAGGAGACGAAGAGACCCAGTACTTC. The encoded protein is CASSITLGDEETQYF. The whole variable domain, filled in from reference TRBV5-1 and TRBJ2-5, reads KAGVTQTPRYLIKTRGQQVTLSCSPISGHRSVSWYQQTPGQGLQFLFEYFSETQRNKGNFPGRFSGRQFSNSRSEMNVSTLELGDSALYLCASSITLGDEETQYFGPGTRLLVL.

The CDR3 here is CASSKQGAIGYTF. Here the CDR3 DNA reads TGTGCCAGCAGCAAGCAGGGGGCAATTGGCTACACCTTC. The V and J genes are TRBV12-3 or TRBV12-4 and TRBJ1-2, with 8 bases identical to TRBD1. The CDR3 contains 13 residues. The J segment lost 7 bases and the V segment lost 6 bases, leaving 7 bases of the junction unmatched.

This clonotype was counted only a few times. The chain joins TRBV7-9 to TRBJ2-1; TRBD2 is a possible D gene (6 bases). Germline V lookup: CDR1 SEHNR, CDR2 FQNEAQ (reference sequence). The ends were cut back, 3 bases at V and 12 bases at J, with 18 bases in the middle. The CDR3 is 14 residues long. This chain's CDR3 is CASSFSGLSRVQFF. CDR3 in DNA: TGTGCCAGCAGCTTCTCCGGACTATCCAGGGTGCAGTTCTTC.

The chain employs TRBV19 and TRBJ2-1; 7 nucleotides line up with TRBD1. The CDR3 runs 13 residues. Trimming took 7 bases from V and 4 from J; bases not matched to a gene: 4. Germline CDR1 and CDR2: LNHDA and SQIVND (reference sequence). The CDR3, as DNA: TGTGCCAGTACCCAGGGACAGTACAATGAGCAGTTCTTC. It encodes CASTQGQYNEQFF. Supplemented by reference TRBV19 and TRBJ2-1, the full variable domain reads DGGITQSPKYLFRKEGQNVTLSCEQNLNHDAMYWYRQDPGQGLRLIYYSQIVNDFQKGDIAEGYSVSREKKESFPLTVTSAQKNPTAFYLCASTQGQYNEQFFGPGTRLTVL.

This clonotype was seen more than once but under ten times. V and J are TRBV2 and TRBJ1-5; D possibly corresponds to TRBD1 (5 bases). This CDR3 spans 13 amino acids. Trimming removed 8 bases from V and 3 bases from J, with 11 bases in between. Germline loops: CDR1 SNHLY, CDR2 FYNNEI. In DNA form, the CDR3 reads TGTGCCAGCGGGGGTGGTCCCAATCAGCCCCAGCATTTT. Its protein is CASGGGPNQPQHF.

This chain joins TRBV5-1 and TRBJ1-6, with 8 positions matching TRBD1. Germline V gives CDR1 SGHRS, CDR2 YFSETQ. Trimming cost V 4 bases and J 8 bases; bases outside gene matches: 5. The CDR3 contains 14 residues. This CDR3 reads CASSRQGQDSPLHF. The CDR3 coding sequence is TGCGCCAGCAGCCGACAGGGGCAAGATTCACCCCTCCACTTT.

This sequence joins TRBV7-2 and TRBJ2-7; D possibly corresponds to TRBD1 (6 bases). CDR1 SGHTA and CDR2 FQGNSA come from the germline V gene. Trimming removed 0 bases at V and 6 bases at J, with 15 bases between. This CDR3 comprises 15 residues. This CDR3 reads CASSLAGASEGEQYF. The CDR3 DNA reads as TGTGCCAGCAGCTTAGCGGGGGCCTCCGAGGGCGAGCAGTACTTC.

In its sample, this clonotype was seen many times. The rearrangement joins TRBV4-2 to TRBJ2-7; a weak D match, TRBD2 (5 bases). CDR1 is LGHNA and CDR2 is YNFKEQ in the germline V gene. The CDR3 length is 15 residues. The ends were cut back, 0 bases at V and 0 bases at J, with 9 bases in the middle. This CDR3 reads CASSQENGVSYEQYF. DNA for the CDR3: TGTGCCAGCAGCCAAGAAAACGGGGTCTCCTACGAGCAGTACTTC.

In this sample, this clonotype turned up many times. CDR3 coding DNA: TGTGCCAGCAGCTTAAAGTCTGCCTCATCGCCCCAGCATTTT. Amino acids: CASSLKSASSPQHF. The gene calls are TRBV7-8 and TRBJ1-5; unclear D gene. Germline V gene sequence: CDR1 SGHVS, CDR2 FQNEAQ. This CDR3 is 14 amino acids long. Trimming removed 2 bases at V and 9 bases at J, with 14 bases between. Full variable domain (remainder filled in from reference TRBV7-8 and TRBJ1-5): GAGVSQSPRYKVAKRGQDVALRCDPISGHVSLFWYQQALGQGPEFLTYFQNEAQLDKSGLPSDRFFAERPEGSVSTLKIQRTQQEDSAVYLCASSLKSASSPQHFGDGTRLSIL.

In this sample, this clonotype turned up a few times. The chain carries TRBV20-1 and TRBJ2-7; D is uncertain. The V gene lost 3 bases and the J gene lost 4 bases, with 4 bases spanning the gap. Germline loops: CDR1 DFQATT, CDR2 SNEGSKA (reference sequence). The CDR3 contains 10 residues. CDR3 sequence (DNA): TGCAGTGCTAGGGGGTACGAGCAGTACTTC. The encoded protein is CSARGYEQYF.

This clonotype has more than one count but fewer than ten. This likely comes from a read error, as the CDR3 has no conserved phenylalanine or tryptophan at its end. The chain joins TRBV7-3 to TRBJ2-2; D gene uncertain. Per the germline V gene, CDR1 is SGHTA and CDR2 is FQGTGA. V was trimmed by 2 bases and J by 5 bases, leaving 9 bases between them. The CDR3 runs 14 residues. The CDR3 DNA is TGTGCCAGCAGCTTATCTAGTAGGACCGGGGAGCTGTTTTCT. Its translation: CASSLSSRTGELFS.

V is TRBV29-1 and J is TRBJ2-7; TRBD1 aligns across 9 bases. The ends lost 6 bases at V and 5 bases at J; junction bases unmatched: 8. Per germline, CDR1 SQVTM and CDR2 ANQGSEA. This CDR3 region has 13 residues. CDR3 nucleotide sequence: TGCAGCGTAGACGGACAGGGGTGGGACGAGCAGTACTTC. This translates into CSVDGQGWDEQYF.

V gene TRBV5-1 combines with J gene TRBJ1-3; no clear D. V lost 1 base to trimming and J lost 0 bases, with 5 bases between them. Germline V CDR1 and CDR2: SGHRS, YFSETQ. The CDR3 is 14 residues long. The chain's CDR3 is CASSLYNSGNTIYF. The CDR3 DNA sequence: TGCGCCAGCAGCTTGTACAACTCTGGAAACACCATATATTTT.

The chain employs TRBV6-6 and TRBJ1-5; TRBD1 is a possible D gene (5 bases). V was clipped by 5 bases and J by 6 bases, with 14 bases between them. This CDR3 spans 14 amino acids. Looked up from germline, CDR1 is MNHNY and CDR2 is SVGAGI (reference sequence). The DNA for the CDR3 is TGTGCCAGCAGTACGCAGGGTGGCGGTCAGCCCCAGCATTTT. This encodes CASSTQGGGQPQHF.

V usage is TRBV13 and J usage is TRBJ2-3; D perhaps matches TRBD2 (5 bases). V was cut by 6 bases and J by 2 bases, with 12 bases left in between. Per germline, CDR1 PRHDT and CDR2 FYEKMQ (reference sequence). This CDR3 is built from 14 residues. The CDR3 DNA reads TGTGCCAGCAGACTAGGGCGCTTCACAGATACGCAGTATTTT. Translated: CASRLGRFTDTQYF.

The gene calls are TRBV3-1 and TRBJ2-5, with 10 bases that match TRBD2. With 0 bases clipped from V and 5 bases from J, the junction kept 9 bases outside the gene matches. This CDR3 region has 17 residues. Germline lookup yields CDR1 LGHDT and CDR2 YNNKEL (reference sequence). CDR3 region: CASSQDLAGARVETQYF. DNA of the CDR3: TGTGCCAGCAGCCAAGATCTAGCGGGGGCCCGGGTGGAGACCCAGTACTTC.

This clonotype was seen more than once but under ten times. The rearrangement uses TRBV5-1 and TRBJ1-1; 8 nucleotides agree with TRBD1. CDR3 length equals 16 residues. The V gene's germline CDR1 is SGHRS and CDR2 YFSETQ. The trim removed 4 bases at V and 1 base at J, leaving 9 bases unmatched. As DNA, the CDR3 is TGCGCCAGCAGCCCCTTCGACAGGGGAGCGAACACTGAAGCTTTCTTT. Translation gives CASSPFDRGANTEAFF.

The chain has TRBV6-2 or TRBV6-3 and TRBJ1-5; possible D gene TRBD1, 6 bases. CDR1 and CDR2 (germline): MNHEY, SVGEGT. Trimming removed 7 bases from V and 6 bases from J, with 19 bases in between. The CDR3 is made up of 15 amino acids. The CDR3 bases are TGTGCCAGCAACCTAGCAGGGGCAACGGGTCAGCCCCAGCATTTT. It codes for CASNLAGATGQPQHF.